This paragraph reports one TCR beta chain. The antigen is undetermined. Profiles of TCR beta VDJ and CDR3 were generated from a genomic DNA template. TCRdb called the reads again in MiXCR, with one record for every CDR3 protein. Found here are under 250,000 distinct CDR3 sequences, about 37% of them singletons; the top ten hold roughly 1.1%. This sample is drawn from a study of CD8+CD57+ T cells in acquired aplastic anemia. Study context: Average DNA yield from sorted CD4+ and CD8+ cells was about 3.2 ug. Healthy donors gave about 10 million reads on average for CD4+ cells.

Study outcomes and limitations: Controls and patients did not differ significantly in CD8+ Simpson's diversity. Patients and controls turned out to have roughly 30 CD8+ CDR3 sequences in common.

The CDR3 runs to 14 residues. Trimming removed 3 bases at V and 3 bases at J, with 11 bases between. Germline CDR1 and CDR2: SGHVS and FNYEAQ. The receptor's source is a human donor in good health, serving as a control. V is TRBV7-6 and J is TRBJ1-1; D is perhaps TRBD1 (5 bases). The sample comprised sorted CD4+, CD8+, or CD8+CD57+ T cells (not recorded which) from PBMCs. The CDR3, as DNA: TGTGCCAGCAGCTTTAATCGAGGGGACACTGAAGCTTTCTTT. Translating gives CASSFNRGDTEAFF.